This T cell receptor beta chain came from a study of cytomegalovirus exposure and HLA in healthy donors. Overall study findings and caveats: Later analysis placed DRB1 highest and HLA-C lowest in TCR association rates, which differed by HLA locus.

With regard to this clone: Its antigen is unidentified.

V dropped 4 bases and J dropped 11; count of bases not matched to a gene: 8. This CDR3 has 13 residues. Germline V gene data show CDR1 as SGHDN and CDR2 as FVKESK. 13 Jbeta primers and 60 Vbeta primers were used for the PCR. This table comes from immunoSEQ multiplex PCR, and its TCRdb copy is limited to in-frame clones, with some not included. In the table there are around 120,000 clones, roughly 82% of which are singletons. This chain uses TRBV14 with TRBJ2-5; the match to TRBD1 covers 9 bases. The material sequenced was PBMCs. The sequence was obtained from a man in his fifties in good health and CMV-seronegative. CDR3 nucleotides: TGTGCCAGCAGCCCTACAGGGGGCTGGGAGCAGTACTTC. The encoded protein is CASSPTGGWEQYF.